This T cell receptor (beta chain) was sequenced for a study of molecular identifiers for immune sequencing clone quantification. Remarks on this clonotype: The junction departs from germline at one end; a sequencing error may be responsible.

Germline V lookup: CDR1 ENHRY, CDR2 SYGVKD. The CDR3 length is 13 residues. From the PCR reads, TCRdb called clonotypes with MiXCR, one entry per CDR3 protein. The repertoire holds hundreds of thousands of distinct CDR3 sequences, with about 25% as singletons. The chain carries TRBV10-3 and TRBJ2-7, with TRBD1 as a possible D gene (5 bases). This TCR was sampled from a human donor in good health. Some libraries in this study had Jurkat cell RNA spiked in. Sequenced: naive CD8+ T cells from blood, with Jurkat cell RNA spiked in. Subset reported: FACS-sorted CD8+CD4-CCR7+CD45RA+ naive T cells. This chain's CDR3 is CTISDGALYEQYF. As DNA, the CDR3 is TGTACCATCAGTGATGGGGCCCTCTACGAGCAGTACTTC.